Sequencing of this T cell receptor (beta chain) was carried out in a study of T cell responses to AZD1222 COVID-19 vaccine. J lost 3 bases, V lost 5 bases, and 5 bases had no gene match. This CDR3 contains 14 residues. Germline CDR1 is MNHEY and CDR2 is SMNVEV (reference sequence). This clone was counted only a few times. As yet, its antigen is unknown. Profiled with immunoSEQ multiplex PCR; TCRdb holds only in-frame clones, not every one. There are some 64,000 clones in the sample; around 75% occur only once, and 11% to 15% lies in the top ten. Study outcomes and limitations: None of the repertoires were sampled until the peak T cell response had passed. The donor group comprised mostly white British people and more females; the analysis possibly underestimated clonal diversity.

The chain uses TRBV27 and TRBJ2-7; 9 bases fit TRBD1. The source of this sequence is an adult in good health. The material sequenced was peripheral blood, taken on day 0 of AZD1222 vaccination. The CDR3 nucleotides read TGTGCCAGCAGTACACAGGGGGCAAACTACGAGCAGTACTTC. Its protein product is CASSTQGANYEQYF.